These 3 T cell receptor beta chains were sequenced from one sample in a study of technical replicates of blood from a few donors. Only in-frame clones appear in the TCRdb table, and some are missing; sequencing was by immunoSEQ multiplex PCR. The sample consists of about 73,000 clones, 85% to 95% of them appearing once. The sequencing input was PBMCs. The receptors stem from a human donor in good health. Some clones in this sample may be carry-over from other donors' samples.

Notes on this clone: At one boundary the junction diverges from the germline segment, which might be a read error. This chain connects TRBV7-3 to TRBJ2-2; possibly TRBD2 for D (5 bases). The CDR3 is 16 residues long. CDR1 and CDR2 from the germline V gene are SGHTA and FQGTGA. The CDR3 is CVSSLGGGGNTGELFF. The CDR3 bases are TGTGTCAGCAGCTTAGGTGGTGGAGGGAACACCGGGGAGCTGTTTTTT.

The J gene is TRBJ1-5, the V gene TRBV6-1; 9 bases are a match to TRBD1. CDR3 size: 18 residues. Germline assignment: CDR1 MNHNS and CDR2 SASEGT. The V and J ends lost 0 bases and 3 bases, in that order; junction bases with no gene match: 9. CDR3 sequence (DNA): TGTGCCAGCAGTGAAGCGCTATCAAGGACAGGGGCCAATCAGCCCCAGCATTTT. Residues: CASSEALSRTGANQPQHF.

The rearrangement joins TRBV5-4 to TRBJ2-5; 9 bases are shared with TRBD1. V shed 6 bases and J 5 bases; nucleotides not matched to a gene: 8. The CDR3 covers 14 residues. Germline V lookup: CDR1 SGHNT, CDR2 YYREEE (reference sequence). The CDR3, as DNA: TGTGCCAGCAAGGACAGGGGTGCCCCGGAGACCCAGTACTTC. The encoded protein is CASKDRGAPETQYF.